Listed below are T cell receptor beta chains from one sample, sequenced in a study of T cells after yellow fever vaccination. Via MiXCR, TCRdb re-called the 5' RACE reads, giving one row per CDR3 protein. This repertoire shows 95,000 to 150,000 distinct CDR3 sequences, more than 7.5% found once; its top ten account for 40%. The starting material was CD8+ T cells sorted from PBMCs, obtained on the day of the yellow fever booster vaccination. The receptors stem from a man younger than 35 who received the YFV17D yellow fever vaccine. CDR3s include the opening cysteine and the closing phenylalanine or tryptophan. Each record gives: V gene, clone size, J gene, D gene, CDR3 protein, CDR3 DNA. D genes are given only for firm matches. A row's size may be missing; if present it is once, few, many or a size class.

TRBV4-3	.	TRBJ1-1	.	CASSQVPPVHRGTEAFF	TGCGCCAGCAGCCAAGTCCCCCCGGTCCATAGGGGGACTGAAGCTTTCTTT
TRBV9	few	TRBJ1-1	.	CASSGGPRTEAFF	TGTGCCAGCAGCGGGGGACCGCGCACTGAAGCTTTCTTT
TRBV9	.	TRBJ1-2	.	CASSVGEQNYGYTF	TGTGCCAGCAGCGTAGGTGAACAGAATTATGGCTACACCTTC
TRBV7-2	.	TRBJ2-1	TRBD2	CASSLTVLAGDEQFF	TGTGCCAGCAGCTTAACAGTGCTAGCGGGAGATGAGCAGTTCTTC
TRBV29-1	few	TRBJ1-2	.	CSVRSIYGYTF	TGCAGCGTGCGGAGTATATATGGCTACACCTTC
TRBV7-8	.	TRBJ1-5	.	CASSLVGADGNQPQHF	TGTGCCAGCAGCTTAGTGGGGGCGGACGGAAATCAGCCCCAGCATTTT
TRBV4-1	few	TRBJ2-7	.	CASSPQDQGEYEQYF	TGCGCCAGCAGCCCACAGGACCAGGGAGAATACGAGCAGTACTTC
TRBV6-1	few	TRBJ2-1	.	CASKGRAAGYNEQFF	TGTGCCAGCAAGGGACGGGCGGCGGGCTACAATGAGCAGTTCTTC
TRBV4-1	few	TRBJ1-4	.	CASSQDYVGGGEKLFF	TGCGCCAGCAGCCAAGATTATGTGGGTGGTGGCGAAAAACTGTTTTTT
TRBV12-3/TRBV12-4	few	TRBJ2-3	TRBD2	CASSPLAGATDTQYF	TGTGCCAGCAGTCCACTAGCGGGGGCCACAGATACGCAGTATTTT
TRBV25-1	few	TRBJ1-2	.	CASSGHTRIDPGYTF	TGTGCCAGCAGTGGCCACACAAGGATCGATCCAGGCTACACCTTC
TRBV12-3/TRBV12-4	many	TRBJ2-1	.	CASTPGAALGTILNEQFF	TGTGCCAGCACCCCGGGCGCGGCACTTGGCACGATCCTCAATGAGCAGTTCTTC
TRBV6-2/TRBV6-3	.	TRBJ1-5	.	CASSYPYQPQHF	TGTGCCAGCAGTTACCCGTATCAGCCCCAGCATTTT
TRBV2	many	TRBJ2-3	.	CASSEAPDTQYF	TGTGCCAGCAGTGAAGCCCCAGATACGCAGTATTTT
TRBV9	few	TRBJ2-2	.	CASSGRGDTGELFF	TGTGCCAGCAGCGGCAGGGGGGACACCGGGGAGCTGTTTTTT
TRBV28	.	TRBJ1-6	.	CASIRDDRRSSPLHF	TGTGCCAGCATACGGGACGACAGAAGGAGTTCACCCCTCCACTTT
TRBV27	.	TRBJ2-7	.	CASSLLGEGREQYF	TGTGCCAGCAGTTTATTGGGGGAAGGACGCGAGCAGTACTTC
TRBV7-3	.	TRBJ2-2	.	CASSFTAGELFF	TGTGCCAGCAGCTTTACGGCGGGGGAGCTGTTTTTT
TRBV29-1	many	TRBJ2-3	.	CSVEEADRRGDTQYF	TGCAGCGTCGAGGAGGCGGACAGGAGGGGAGATACGCAGTATTTT
TRBV7-3	few	TRBJ1-1	.	CASSLTGGIGTEAFF	TGTGCCAGCAGCTTAACGGGAGGGATCGGCACTGAAGCTTTCTTT
TRBV5-1	.	TRBJ2-2	.	CASRNNQGPGELFF	TGCGCCAGCAGAAACAATCAGGGTCCCGGGGAGCTGTTTTTT
TRBV6-5	.	TRBJ2-5	.	CASSYRAGKETQYF	TGTGCCAGCAGTTACAGGGCAGGGAAGGAGACCCAGTACTTC
TRBV12-3/TRBV12-4	many	TRBJ1-5	.	CASSLSGNQPQHF	TGTGCCAGCAGCCTGTCGGGCAATCAGCCCCAGCATTTT
TRBV7-9	few	TRBJ1-2	.	CASSLDGPTSIGYTF	TGTGCCAGCAGCTTAGACGGACCGACCTCCATAGGCTACACCTTC
TRBV20-1	few	TRBJ2-3	.	CSASSGLGGPDTQYF	TGCAGTGCGAGTTCGGGGCTCGGGGGCCCAGATACGCAGTATTTT
TRBV29-1	many	TRBJ2-3	.	CSVEGGPVPADTQYF	TGCAGCGTTGAGGGGGGGCCCGTACCAGCAGATACGCAGTATTTT
TRBV29-1	.	TRBJ2-4	.	CSVEDPHETGQNIQYF	TGCAGCGTTGAAGACCCTCACGAGACAGGTCAAAACATTCAGTACTTC
TRBV4-1	.	TRBJ1-1	.	CATGSGARMNTEAFF	TGCGCCACCGGCTCCGGGGCGCGGATGAACACTGAAGCTTTCTTT
TRBV19	few	TRBJ1-1	TRBD1	CASQKINPGGLNTEAFF	TGTGCCAGTCAGAAAATTAATCCAGGGGGCCTCAACACTGAAGCTTTCTTT
TRBV7-3	.	TRBJ2-1	TRBD2	CASSLGTSGTGEQFF	TGTGCCAGCAGCCTAGGGACTAGCGGAACCGGTGAGCAGTTCTTC
TRBV12-5	.	TRBJ2-3	.	CASGPTMDTQYF	TGTGCTAGTGGCCCCACGATGGATACGCAGTATTTT
TRBV20-1	.	TRBJ2-1	TRBD1	CSASGTGSYNEQFF	TGCAGTGCTAGCGGGACAGGGTCCTACAATGAGCAGTTCTTC
TRBV6-2/TRBV6-3	.	TRBJ2-2	TRBD1	CASSYSGGIRTGELFF	TGTGCCAGCAGTTACTCAGGGGGCATAAGGACCGGGGAGCTGTTTTTT
TRBV7-3	.	TRBJ2-5	TRBD1	CASSPRNRGETQYF	TGTGCCAGCAGCCCCAGAAACAGGGGGGAGACCCAGTACTTC
TRBV7-2	few	TRBJ2-1	.	CASSFYGGRGDEQFF	TGTGCCAGCAGCTTTTACGGGGGCCGGGGGGATGAGCAGTTCTTC
TRBV10-3	.	TRBJ2-3	.	CAISDHRDSTDTQYF	TGTGCCATCAGTGATCACCGGGACAGCACAGATACGCAGTATTTT
TRBV9	few	TRBJ1-1	.	CASKAANTEAFF	TGTGCCAGCAAAGCCGCGAACACTGAAGCTTTCTTT
TRBV4-1	.	TRBJ2-2	TRBD2	CASSGGASGLLNTGELFF	TGCGCCAGCAGCGGAGGGGCTAGCGGGCTATTGAACACCGGGGAGCTGTTTTTT